Listed below are T cell receptor beta chains from one sample, sequenced in a study of identical twins. TCRdb called the 5' RACE reads again in MiXCR, with one record for every CDR3 protein. The sample has some 250,000 distinct CDR3 sequences, under 8.5% seen once. This sample was also put to use in a study of T cells expressing NK-cell markers.

Specimen: CD8+ T cells sorted from blood. These receptors were taken from a woman in her late teens or twenties in good health. Both conserved end residues are part of each CDR3. A D gene is named only where the DNA matches it firmly. A row's size may be missing; if present it is once, few, many or a size class.

V: TRBV7-9; D: -; J: TRBJ1-2; size: many; DNA: TGTGCCAGCAGTTCCCGTATTTCTGGCTACACCTTC; CDR3: CASSSRISGYTF
V: TRBV4-1; D: -; J: TRBJ1-4; size: few; DNA: TGCGCCAGCAGCCAAGATTGGGCAGGGGTTAATGAAAAACTGTTTTTT; CDR3: CASSQDWAGVNEKLFF
V: TRBV27; D: -; J: TRBJ2-7; size: -; DNA: TGTGCCTGCGGACTTGGCAGCTCCTACGAGCAGTACTTC; CDR3: CACGLGSSYEQYF
V: TRBV20-1; D: -; J: TRBJ1-1; size: many; DNA: TGCAGTGCTAGAAGCAGGGACACTGAAGCTTTCTTT; CDR3: CSARSRDTEAFF
V: TRBV9; D: TRBD1; J: TRBJ2-7; size: -; DNA: TGTGCCAGCAGCAACGGACAGGGGACGGACGAGCAGTACTTC; CDR3: CASSNGQGTDEQYF
V: TRBV5-6; D: -; J: TRBJ2-7; size: few; DNA: TGTGCCAGCAGTTTAGGGGACTTCTCCTACGAGCAGTACTTC; CDR3: CASSLGDFSYEQYF
V: TRBV27; D: TRBD2; J: TRBJ2-1; size: many; DNA: TGTGCCAGCAGTCTGACTAGCGGGGGAAACAATGAGCAGTTCTTC; CDR3: CASSLTSGGNNEQFF
V: TRBV12-3/TRBV12-4; D: TRBD1; J: TRBJ1-6; size: few; DNA: TGTGCCAGCACCCTCACAGGGGGCAACTCACCCCTCCACTTT; CDR3: CASTLTGGNSPLHF
V: TRBV12-5; D: -; J: TRBJ2-2; size: -; DNA: TGTGCTAGTGGTTGGGCGCCTCAGACGAGCCCCGGGGAGCTGTTTTTT; CDR3: CASGWAPQTSPGELFF
V: TRBV7-2; D: -; J: TRBJ1-1; size: few; DNA: TGTGCCAGCAGCGTCCTTCCAGGGTTCACTGAAGCTTTCTTT; CDR3: CASSVLPGFTEAFF
V: TRBV28; D: -; J: TRBJ1-2; size: many; DNA: TGTGCCAGCAGTTTAGGGGGGTTAAGTGGCTACACCTTC; CDR3: CASSLGGLSGYTF
V: TRBV27; D: -; J: TRBJ2-1; size: -; DNA: TGTGCCAGCACCTTCGCCGGGGGCAATGAGCAGTTCTTC; CDR3: CASTFAGGNEQFF
V: TRBV15; D: -; J: TRBJ2-7; size: many; DNA: TGTGCCACCAGCAGAGATCGGGACGGCTCCTACGAGCAGTACTTC; CDR3: CATSRDRDGSYEQYF
V: TRBV20-1; D: TRBD2; J: TRBJ2-3; size: many; DNA: TGCAGTGCCAGCGGGGAAATTACAGATACGCAGTATTTT; CDR3: CSASGEITDTQYF
V: TRBV12-5; D: -; J: TRBJ1-2; size: -; DNA: TGTGCTAGTGGCCCTCTAAGAGGGGGTGGCTACACCTTC; CDR3: CASGPLRGGGYTF